What follows are 27 T cell receptor beta chains derived from one specimen sequenced in a study of early T cells in non-severe SARS-CoV-2 infection. TCRdb re-derived calls from the 5' RACE reads in MiXCR, one entry per CDR3 protein. The sample comprises 35,000 to 45,000 distinct CDR3 sequences, 9% to 15% of which are singletons, and about a sixth rests with the top ten. The sequenced sample was whole blood. The receptors here all came from an adult who was a healthcare worker with PCR-confirmed SARS-CoV-2 infection or an uninfected control (not recorded which).

This clonotype was found many times. V and J are TRBV19 and TRBJ2-5; D perhaps matches TRBD2 (6 bases). Germline CDR1 reads LNHDA; CDR2 reads SQIVND (reference sequence). The CDR3 is made up of 14 amino acids. V lost 8 bases, J lost 2 bases, and 15 bases lay in between. This CDR3 reads CASSSHREQETQYF. Here the CDR3 DNA reads TGTGCCAGTTCCTCTCACCGGGAGCAAGAGACCCAGTACTTC.

Only a few counts were recorded for this clonotype. V is TRBV7-8 and J is TRBJ2-2, with D possibly being TRBD2 (5 bases). The CDR3 consists of 15 residues. Per germline, CDR1 SGHVS and CDR2 FQNEAQ. Trimming took 0 bases from V and 4 from J, leaving 9 bases between them. The CDR3, as DNA: TGTGCCAGCAGCTTAGCGCCGGGGTCCACCGGGGAGCTGTTTTTT. Its translation: CASSLAPGSTGELFF.

The chain joins TRBV7-2 to TRBJ2-7; 8 bases fit TRBD2. The CDR3 loop spans 14 amino acids. The ends lost 5 bases at V and 4 bases at J; junction bases unmatched: 7. Germline values: CDR1 SGHTA, CDR2 FQGNSA. Here the CDR3 reads CASSHPGGQYEQYF. CDR3 coding DNA: TGTGCCAGCAGCCACCCGGGGGGGCAGTACGAGCAGTACTTC.

The table lists this clonotype with a few counts. A junction boundary mismatches the germline segment, possibly from a read error. The gene calls are TRBV28 and TRBJ2-2; D remains ambiguous. Looked up from germline, CDR1 is MDHEN and CDR2 is SYDVKM. CDR3 length: 18 amino acids. The CDR3 here is CASSFWRSMARNAGELFF. DNA of the CDR3: TGTGCCAGCAGTTTTTGGCGATCTATGGCCCGGAACGCCGGGGAGCTGTTTTTT.

The V gene is TRBV11-2, the J gene TRBJ2-5; tentative D call: TRBD2 (6 bases). Germline lookup yields CDR1 SGHAT and CDR2 FQNNGV. The CDR3 has 15 residues. Deletions cut 1 base from V and 5 bases from J, with 14 bases between. Here the CDR3 reads CASSLGASAGETQYF. The CDR3 DNA reads TGTGCCAGCAGCTTAGGTGCATCCGCGGGGGAGACCCAGTACTTC.

This clonotype was counted between two and nine times. The chain combines TRBV18 with TRBJ1-6; D uncertain. The CDR3 has 15 residues. Trimming shortened V by 3 bases and J by 0 bases, and 6 bases separated the two germline ends. CDR1 and CDR2 from the germline V gene are KGHSH and LQKENI. The CDR3 is CASSPKSSYNSPLHF. DNA for the CDR3: TGTGCCAGCTCACCGAAGAGCTCCTATAATTCACCCCTCCACTTT.

V and J are TRBV2 and TRBJ2-7, with D possibly matching TRBD2 (6 bases). The CDR3 is made up of 14 amino acids. Germline V gives CDR1 SNHLY, CDR2 FYNNEI. Trimming removed 1 base at V and 4 bases at J, with 11 bases between. In DNA form, the CDR3 reads TGTGCCAGCAGTGAAGAGGGACTCCTTTACGAGCAGTACTTC. Protein: CASSEEGLLYEQYF.

This clonotype was recorded many times. The chain is built from TRBV7-2 and TRBJ2-3; D is unresolved. Per the germline V gene, CDR1 is SGHTA and CDR2 is FQGNSA. V was trimmed by 9 bases and J by 0 bases, leaving 7 bases between them. The CDR3 has 12 amino acids. CDR3 protein: CASLNSTDTQYF. CDR3 nucleotides: TGTGCCAGTCTAAATAGCACAGATACGCAGTATTTT.

The rearrangement links TRBV29-1 to TRBJ1-1; D perhaps matches TRBD1 (5 bases). Trimming left V 3 bases short and J 5 bases short, with 7 bases between. The CDR3 is 11 amino acids. Germline-derived CDR1 and CDR2 are SQVTM and ANQGSEA. Here the CDR3 DNA reads TGCAGCGTTGAGGGGGGGACTGAAGCTTTCTTT. Translated: CSVEGGTEAFF. The full variable domain, in which reference TRBV29-1 and TRBJ1-1 provide the parts outside the CDR3, is SAVISQKPSRDICQRGTSLTIQCQVDSQVTMMFWYRQQPGQSLTLIATANQGSEATYESGFVIDKFPISRPNLTFSTLTVSNMSPEDSSIYLCSVEGGTEAFFGQGTRLTVV.

A few counts support this clonotype. The genes are TRBV20-1 and TRBJ2-3; D is unresolved. Trimming took 5 bases from V and 0 from J, leaving 6 bases between them. CDR3 length equals 12 residues. The germline V gene encodes CDR1 DFQATT and CDR2 SNEGSKA (reference sequence). The CDR3 DNA reads as TGCAGTGCTGGAGTGAGCACAGATACGCAGTATTTT. This sequence encodes CSAGVSTDTQYF.

This clonotype was seen many times. The chain recombines TRBV29-1 with TRBJ2-5; D may be TRBD1 (5 bases). The CDR3 has 13 amino acids. V lost 4 bases to trimming and J lost 3 bases, with 12 bases between them. The germline CDR1 and CDR2 sequences are SQVTM and ANQGSEA. The CDR3 nucleotides read TGCAGCGTTGTCAGGGTTCAAGAAGAGACCCAGTACTTC. This codes for CSVVRVQEETQYF.

The V call is TRBV11-1, the J call TRBJ1-2, with 8 nucleotides matching TRBD1. The CDR3 has 15 amino acids. The ends lost 6 bases at V and 3 bases at J; junction bases unmatched: 9. Germline V gives CDR1 SGHAT, CDR2 FQDESV (reference sequence). CDR3 residues: CASSPTGALDYGYTF. As DNA, the CDR3 is TGTGCCAGCAGTCCGACAGGGGCGCTGGACTATGGCTACACCTTC.

This clonotype was detected only a few times. This chain links TRBV7-2 with TRBJ2-1; D could derive from TRBD1 or TRBD2 (6 bases each). The ends were cut back, 1 base at V and 7 bases at J, with 14 bases in the middle. Germline lookup yields CDR1 SGHTA and CDR2 FQGNSA. CDR3 size: 15 residues. CDR3 in amino acids: CASSLETGGWNEQFF. CDR3 sequence (DNA): TGTGCCAGCAGCTTAGAGACAGGAGGGTGGAATGAGCAGTTCTTC.

Turning to this clonotype: One end of the junction fails to match germline, which may point to a read error. The chain uses TRBV5-1 and TRBJ2-1; D might be TRBD1 (6 bases). This CDR3 has 15 amino acids. Germline lookup yields CDR1 SGHRS and CDR2 YFSETQ. The CDR3 loop is CASSPSPQRGQEFVF. The CDR3 DNA is TGCGCCAGCAGCCCGTCGCCCCAAAGGGGACAAGAGTTCGTCTTC.

This clonotype was seen ten or more times. The chain combines TRBV29-1 with TRBJ2-7; TRBD1 or TRBD2 may be the D gene (6 bases each). This CDR3 has 13 residues. CDR1 and CDR2 (germline): SQVTM, ANQGSEA. The V and J ends lost 7 bases and 2 bases respectively, with 15 bases between them. Here the CDR3 reads CSAAGGPTYEQYF. The CDR3 DNA reads TGCAGCGCTGCCGGGGGCCCGACCTACGAGCAGTACTTC.

This clonotype has ten or more counts. This chain joins TRBV20-1 and TRBJ2-2, with a possible D match to TRBD2 (6 bases). The CDR3 is 13 residues long. The V gene's germline CDR1 is DFQATT and CDR2 SNEGSKA (reference sequence). V was shortened by 3 bases and J by 4 bases, with 9 bases between the two germline ends. In nucleotides, the CDR3 is TGCAGTGCTAGTTGGAGGGTCACCGGGGAGCTGTTTTTT. It codes for CSASWRVTGELFF.

In this sample, this clonotype turned up many times. The chain recombines TRBV4-3 with TRBJ2-2, with D unresolved. Between the trimmed V and J ends, which lost 4 bases and 6 bases, there was a span of 18 bases. This CDR3 has 16 amino acids. In germline, CDR1 is LGHNA, CDR2 YSLEER. CDR3 nucleotide sequence: TGCGCCAGCAGCCGACCTTCCGGGCTCAGGCCCGGGGAGCTGTTTTTT. It encodes CASSRPSGLRPGELFF.

This clonotype was seen only a few times. V usage is TRBV6-5 and J usage is TRBJ2-7; D gene unclear. Deletions cut 2 bases from V and 2 bases from J, with 7 bases between. CDR3 size: 13 residues. CDR1 MNHEY and CDR2 SVGAGI come from the germline V gene. This chain's CDR3 is CASSYDKAYEQYF. CDR3 sequence (DNA): TGTGCCAGCAGTTACGACAAAGCCTACGAGCAGTACTTC.

In this sample, this clonotype turned up a few times. The gene calls are TRBV18 and TRBJ1-3; TRBD1 is a possible D gene (6 bases). This CDR3 has 15 residues. Germline CDR1 and CDR2: KGHSH and LQKENI. Trimming stripped 4 bases from V and 2 bases from J, with 12 bases between. DNA for the CDR3: TGTGCCAGCTCACGTGGCAGGGGCGCTGGAAACACCATATATTTT. This sequence encodes CASSRGRGAGNTIYF.

This clonotype was counted ten times or more. The V call is TRBV12-3 or TRBV12-4, the J call TRBJ2-3; 8 positions match TRBD2. With 5 bases clipped from V and 8 bases from J, the junction kept 12 bases outside the gene matches. This CDR3 spans 15 amino acids. The CDR3 sequence is CASSTSGSVLGTQYF. As DNA, the CDR3 is TGTGCCAGCAGTACAAGCGGGAGTGTCCTTGGTACGCAGTATTTT.

A few counts support this clonotype. The chain uses TRBV7-3 and TRBJ2-5; 8 bases are a match to TRBD1. Germline V lookup: CDR1 SGHTA, CDR2 FQGTGA. After removal of 4 bases from V and 7 bases from J, the junction contained 11 bases not matched to a gene. The CDR3 has 15 amino acids. CDR3 coding DNA: TGTGCCAGCAGCTCCTCCGGACAGGGCGGTGGGACCCAGTACTTC. As protein: CASSSSGQGGGTQYF.

The V call is TRBV27, the J call TRBJ2-1; 7 bases match TRBD2. V was pared by 4 bases and J by 4 bases, with 7 bases of the junction left unmatched. CDR1 MNHEY and CDR2 SMNVEV come from the germline V gene (reference sequence). There are 15 residues in the CDR3. The CDR3 loop is CASSWEGITYNEQFF. For the CDR3, the DNA is TGTGCCAGCAGTTGGGAGGGTATAACATACAATGAGCAGTTCTTC.

This rearrangement joins TRBV24-1 to TRBJ2-7, with D uncertain. V lost 0 bases and J 8 bases, leaving 7 bases between the germline ends. There are 12 residues in the CDR3. Germline lookup yields CDR1 KGHDR and CDR2 SFDVKD. The CDR3 loop is CATSDLSRQQYF. CDR3 DNA sequence: TGTGCCACCAGTGATTTGAGCAGACAGCAGTACTTC.

This clonotype has only a few counts. V gene TRBV7-6 combines with J gene TRBJ1-2; TRBD1 is a possible D gene (6 bases). The CDR3 has 16 residues. Germline-derived CDR1 and CDR2 are SGHVS and FNYEAQ. V was shortened by 3 bases and J by 6 bases, with 20 bases between the two germline ends. CDR3 DNA sequence: TGTGCCAGCAGCTTCTGTTGTGACGGGGGCGGCAATGGCTACACCTTC. Residues: CASSFCCDGGGNGYTF.

This clonotype was picked up a small number of times. This chain joins TRBV4-3 and TRBJ2-5; D is perhaps TRBD1 or TRBD2 (6 bases each). Germline CDR1 is LGHNA and CDR2 is YSLEER. This CDR3 spans 15 amino acids. Trimming stripped 0 bases from V and 5 bases from J, with 13 bases between. The CDR3 DNA follows: TGCGCCAGCAGCCAAGAAAGGGGGGCGCGGGAGACCCAGTACTTC. This gives the protein CASSQERGARETQYF.

The V call is TRBV18, the J call TRBJ2-3; 7 bases are a match to TRBD1. Germline V gene lookup returns CDR1 KGHSH and CDR2 LQKENI. The CDR3 loop spans 15 amino acids. V trimming: 6 bases; J trimming: 1 base; junction bases outside the gene matches: 7. The CDR3 coding sequence is TGTGCCAGCTCCCCCGGGGACAGACGCACAGATACGCAGTATTTT. It specifies CASSPGDRRTDTQYF.

Many counts were recorded for this clonotype. The V gene is TRBV29-1, the J gene TRBJ2-3; D is possibly TRBD2 (5 bases). Germline V lookup: CDR1 SQVTM, CDR2 ANQGSEA. Trimming removed 4 bases from V and 0 bases from J, with 8 bases in between. The CDR3 loop spans 13 amino acids. CDR3 residues: CSVVRASTDTQYF. CDR3 nucleotides: TGCAGCGTTGTGAGGGCAAGCACAGATACGCAGTATTTT.